Sequencing of this TCR beta chain was carried out in a study of blood T cell repertoires in COVID-19 (dated by TCRdb to about 2020). The study in broad terms: Samples covering the acute and convalescent phases of COVID-19 were provided by collaborators in the United States, Italy and Spain. The material from the prospective study consisted of cDNA or gDNA derived from T cells, B-cell-depleted T cells, or PBMCs. The dataset comprised deeply sampled blood TCRbeta repertoires from subjects exposed to, actively infected with, or recovered from COVID-19. The repertoires were released in a freely available public database meant as a resource for research on the immune response to SARS-CoV-2. The samples were drawn from the first 160 participants of the ongoing ImmuneRACE study and from 1,254 subjects provided by 6 global collaborators. Sample metadata almost always included a de-identified subject ID, COVID-19 status, age in years and sex. HLA class I and class II types, where available, came from metadata supplied by the sample provider rather than from assay-based typing.

From the cysteine up to the phenylalanine, the CDR3 has a length of 13 residues. Only the CDR3 portion is preserved as DNA: 39 bases, with reading frame beginning at the first base. Trimming accounts for 10 bases at V and 5 bases at J, while the number of junction bases matched to no gene is 7. The germline V gene (reference sequence) sets CDR1 to LNHDA and CDR2 to SQIVND. Enrolling through a virtual design, the prospective study's participants ranged in age from roughly 18 to 89 years and lived across 24 United States geographic areas. In the prospective study, participants were assigned to cohorts based on the clinical history participants reported in a screening survey and a study questionnaire. ImmuneRACE Cohort 3 recovered participants were defined by two consecutive negative NP/OP PCR tests, healthcare professional clearance, or symptom resolution. In the prospective study, mobile phlebotomists collected whole blood, serum and a nasopharyngeal or oropharyngeal swab from each participant. Prospective study participants could optionally give additional blood draws and questionnaires over a roughly two-month period. Before DNA extraction, blood samples from the prospective study were shipped at room temperature or frozen.

The immunoSEQ Assay, a bias-controlled multiplex PCR, was used to amplify TCRbeta CDR3 regions from genomic DNA. The original pipeline was this. Within the assay, amplification of reference gene primers was used to estimate how many nucleated cells each sample contained. To quantify the absolute abundance of each unique TCRbeta CDR3 rearrangement, sequence reads were collapsed and filtered. Productive Simpson clonality was computed per sample as the square root of Simpson's diversity index over productive rearrangements. Not all clones reach the TCRdb copy of this immuneACCESS table, which keeps in-frame sequences only. Checked studies attribute under half of the gap to unresolved V genes and leave the rest unexplained. D and trimming come from the DNA, and the V and J calls and clone size come from that table. Recorded for this sample are 180,000 or so clones; about 80% of them occurred a single time. Clones ranked in the top ten supply 7% to 9% of the sample.

Overall results and qualifications from the work: How much clinical and demographic metadata was included differed by source and by participant, and the metadata was provided uncurated.

Of note for this clone: Which antigen it targets is not known. No base quality values were provided; no much bigger clone lies one nucleotide off.

Recombination joined TRBV19 with TRBJ2-5; 10 junctional bases match TRBD2. Sequencing used PBMCs or T cells enriched from blood (not recorded which). The sequence derives from a man in his forties who had recovered from COVID-19. CDR3 region: CATQRGGGETQYF. Here is the DNA: TGTGCCACCCAGCGGGGGGGTGGTGAGACCCAGTACTTC.